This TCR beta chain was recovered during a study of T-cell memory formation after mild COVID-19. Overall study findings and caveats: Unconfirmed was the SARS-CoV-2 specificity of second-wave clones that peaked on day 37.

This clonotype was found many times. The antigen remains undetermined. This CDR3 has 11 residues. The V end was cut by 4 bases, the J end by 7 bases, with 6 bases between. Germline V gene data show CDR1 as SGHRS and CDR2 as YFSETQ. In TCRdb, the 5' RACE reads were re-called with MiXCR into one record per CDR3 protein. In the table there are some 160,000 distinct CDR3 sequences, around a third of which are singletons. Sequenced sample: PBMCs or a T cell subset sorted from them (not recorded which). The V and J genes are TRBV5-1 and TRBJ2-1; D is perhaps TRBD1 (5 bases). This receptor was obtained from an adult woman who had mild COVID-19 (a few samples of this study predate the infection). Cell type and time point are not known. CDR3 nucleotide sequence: TGCGCCAGCAGCCAGGGTAATGAGCAGTTCTTC. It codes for CASSQGNEQFF.